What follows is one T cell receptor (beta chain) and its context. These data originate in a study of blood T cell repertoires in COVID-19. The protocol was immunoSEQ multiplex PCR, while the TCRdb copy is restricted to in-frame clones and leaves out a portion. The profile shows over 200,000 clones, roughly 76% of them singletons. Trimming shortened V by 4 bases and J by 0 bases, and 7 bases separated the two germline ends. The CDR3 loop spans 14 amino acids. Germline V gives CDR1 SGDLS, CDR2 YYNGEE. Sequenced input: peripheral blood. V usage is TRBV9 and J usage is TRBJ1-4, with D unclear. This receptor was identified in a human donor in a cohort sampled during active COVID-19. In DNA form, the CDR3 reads TGTGCCAGCAGCCGAGAAGCAACTAATGAAAAACTGTTTTTT. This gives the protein CASSREATNEKLFF.